These 3 T cell receptor beta chains came from one sample sequenced in a study of response to subunit inactivated influenza vaccine. MiXCR, applied by TCRdb to the RT-PCR reads, yields one record per CDR3 protein. The sample shows approximately 730,000 distinct CDR3 sequences, approximately 15% of them seen only once. The specimen comprised PBMCs from blood, sampled 14 to 15 days before vaccination. The receptors come from a man between 50 and 59 years old who received an inactivated influenza vaccine.

This clonotype has just a few counts. This chain joins TRBV28 and TRBJ2-3; either TRBD1 or TRBD2 may fit D (6 bases each). CDR1 MDHEN and CDR2 SYDVKM come from the germline V gene. The CDR3 sequence is 16 residues long. Trimming cost V 6 bases and J 3 bases, with 19 bases left between them. The CDR3 is CASSTYRESGTDTQYF. CDR3 coding DNA: TGTGCCAGCAGCACTTACAGGGAAAGCGGGACAGATACGCAGTATTTT.

This clonotype has just one count. The chain employs TRBV28 and TRBJ2-4; 7 bases are a match to TRBD2. The CDR3 covers 15 residues. The V gene end was trimmed by 5 bases and the J gene end by 6 bases; junction bases not matched to a gene: 10. CDR1 MDHEN and CDR2 SYDVKM come from the germline V gene. CDR3 residues: CASSPWGGLGNIQYF. In DNA, the CDR3 is TGTGCCAGCAGTCCCTGGGGAGGGTTGGGAAACATTCAGTACTTC.

The J gene is TRBJ1-5, the V gene TRBV7-2, with D possibly TRBD1 on 5 matching bases. The CDR3 has 14 amino acids. The V end was cut by 5 bases, the J end by 8 bases, with 16 bases between. CDR1 SGHTA and CDR2 FQGNSA come from the germline V gene. Here the CDR3 reads CASSRDGSFEPQHF. CDR3 coding DNA: TGTGCCAGCAGCCGGGACGGGTCTTTTGAGCCCCAGCATTTT.